The 15 T cell receptor beta chains presented below share a single source sample, sequenced in a study of molecular identifiers for immune sequencing clone quantification. In TCRdb, the PCR reads were re-called with MiXCR into one record per CDR3 protein. The table shows hundreds of thousands of distinct CDR3 sequences, with less than 30% occurring only once. The sample consisted of naive CD8+ T cells from blood, with Jurkat cell RNA spiked in. Subset described: FACS-sorted CD8+CD4-CCR7+CD45RA+ naive T cells. The receptor source for this set is a human donor in good health. Some libraries in this study had Jurkat cell RNA spiked in.

In its sample, this clonotype was seen once. This sequence joins TRBV7-3 and TRBJ2-7, with no clear D. The CDR3 is 14 amino acids. CDR1 and CDR2 from the germline V gene are SGHTA and FQGTGA. The V end was cut by 5 bases, the J end by 3 bases, with 14 bases between. CDR3 bases: TGTGCCAGCAGCCCGGCCTTTGAGAGCTACGAGCAGTACTTC. It is translated as CASSPAFESYEQYF. Looking up the rest from reference TRBV7-3 and TRBJ2-7 gives the full variable domain: GAGVSQTPSNKVTEKGKYVELRCDPISGHTALYWYRQSLGQGPEFLIYFQGTGAADDSGLPNDRFFAVRPEGSVSTLKIQRTERGDSAVYLCASSPAFESYEQYFGPGTRLTVT.

The sample holds many counts of this clonotype. The genes are TRBV7-6 and TRBJ1-1, with D possibly matching TRBD1 (5 bases). The CDR3 loop spans 15 amino acids. Trimming took off 1 base at V and 0 bases at J, with 9 bases between the two ends. The germline gives CDR1 SGHVS, CDR2 FNYEAQ. The CDR3 sequence is CASSLVGEMNTEAFF. The DNA of the CDR3 is TGTGCCAGCAGCTTAGTGGGGGAAATGAACACTGAAGCTTTCTTT.

This clonotype came up many times. In nucleotides, the CDR3 is TGTGCCAGCAGTTCCGGCGGTCACATGCGCGAGCAGTACTTC. Amino acids: CASSSGGHMREQYF. This chain uses TRBV12-3 or TRBV12-4 with TRBJ2-7; no clear D gene. V lost 4 bases and J 6 bases, leaving 16 bases between the germline ends. The CDR3 length is 14 residues.

This clonotype has just a few counts. The chain is built from TRBV7-9 and TRBJ1-2, with TRBD1 matching over 10 bases. Germline lookup yields CDR1 SEHNR and CDR2 FQNEAQ (reference sequence). The CDR3 runs to 17 residues. Losses at the gene ends were 7 bases for V and 1 base for J; bases not matched to a gene: 12. This chain's CDR3 is CASIPAGGQGSNYGYTF. CDR3 coding DNA: TGTGCCAGCATCCCTGCGGGGGGACAGGGGAGTAACTATGGCTACACCTTC.

This clonotype turned up a few times. V gene TRBV4-3 combines with J gene TRBJ2-7, with 13 bases that match TRBD2. The junction had 5 bases not matched to a gene; V was cut back by 2 bases and J by 4 bases. Per the germline V gene, CDR1 is LGHNA and CDR2 is YSLEER. The CDR3 is made up of 16 amino acids. In DNA form, the CDR3 reads TGCGCCAGCAGCCAACAACTAGCGGGGGGGCAGTACGAGCAGTACTTC. This encodes CASSQQLAGGQYEQYF.

This clonotype turned up a few times. The gene calls are TRBV5-1 and TRBJ2-2; TRBD2 agrees at 9 bases. V gave up 4 bases and J gave up 4 bases; unmatched junction bases: 8. The CDR3 runs 16 residues. Germline values: CDR1 SGHRS, CDR2 YFSETQ. The CDR3 here is CASSPGVAGVTGELFF. In nucleotides, the CDR3 is TGCGCCAGCAGCCCCGGCGTAGCGGGAGTCACCGGGGAGCTGTTTTTT.

This clonotype occurred many times. The CDR3 nucleotides read TGTGCCAGCAGCCAAGATGCGCGACAGGGGATCACTGAAGCTTTCTTT. Translating it yields CASSQDARQGITEAFF. This chain links TRBV4-2 with TRBJ1-1; 8 nucleotides match TRBD1. In germline, CDR1 is LGHNA, CDR2 YNFKEQ. This CDR3 is 16 amino acids long. V lost 0 bases and J lost 4; bases outside the gene matches: 7.

Regarding this clonotype: The junction shows a germline mismatch at one end, possibly a read error. V and J are TRBV5-3 and TRBJ1-1, with TRBD1 as a possible D gene (5 bases). TRBV5-3 is an ORF, with its function uncertain. The CDR3 contains 17 residues. This CDR3 reads CASSLLQGGGTGAEAFF. CDR3 DNA sequence: TGTGCCAGCAGCTTGTTGCAGGGCGGGGGAACCGGGGCTGAAGCTTTCTTT.

This clonotype was observed at least ten times. CDR3 sequence reads: CASSPMFTNEKLFF. The CDR3 nucleotides are TGTGCCAGCAGCCCGATGTTTACTAATGAAAAACTGTTTTTT. The J gene is TRBJ1-4, the V gene TRBV7-2; D call uncertain. The length of the CDR3 is 14 residues. Germline CDR1 SGHTA, CDR2 FQGNSA. V was trimmed by 5 bases and J by 2 bases, leaving 9 bases between them.

The sample holds many counts of this clonotype. The chain carries TRBV5-4 and TRBJ1-2, with D maybe TRBD1 (5 bases). Trimming took off 4 bases at V and 6 bases at J, with 16 bases between the two ends. Germline V lookup: CDR1 SGHNT, CDR2 YYREEE (reference sequence). The CDR3 extends over 14 amino acids. CDR3 amino acids: CASSTAGRVDGYTF. DNA of the CDR3: TGTGCCAGCAGCACCGCAGGCAGGGTCGATGGCTACACCTTC.

This clonotype has at least ten counts. The chain links TRBV25-1 to TRBJ2-7; 11 nucleotides align to TRBD2. This CDR3 contains 14 residues. The V gene end was trimmed by 5 bases and the J gene end by 4 bases; junction bases not matched to a gene: 4. Germline V gives CDR1 MGHDK, CDR2 SYGVNS. The CDR3 reads CASSTTSGRYEQYF. The CDR3 DNA follows: TGTGCCAGCAGTACTACTAGCGGGAGATACGAGCAGTACTTC.

This clonotype has a count of ten or more. This chain uses TRBV28 with TRBJ2-7; 7 bases match TRBD1. CDR3 length equals 15 residues. V trimming: 6 bases; J trimming: 2 bases; junction bases outside the gene matches: 10. Germline V gene sequence: CDR1 MDHEN, CDR2 SYDVKM. CDR3 coding DNA: TGTGCCAGCAGCTCCCGGACAGGCCCGACCTACGAGCAGTACTTC. It yields the protein CASSSRTGPTYEQYF.

The genes are TRBV5-5 and TRBJ2-1; D might be TRBD2 (5 bases). CDR1 and CDR2 (germline): SGHKS, YYEKEE (reference sequence). The CDR3 is made up of 16 amino acids. V lost 4 bases and J 10 bases, leaving 24 bases between the germline ends. The CDR3 region is CASSPRSPPGGVEQFF. CDR3 in DNA: TGTGCCAGCAGCCCTAGGTCCCCCCCAGGAGGCGTGGAGCAGTTCTTC. Full variable domain (rest looked up from reference TRBV5-5 and TRBJ2-1): DAGVTQSPTHLIKTRGQQVTLRCSPISGHKSVSWYQQVLGQGPQFIFQYYEKEERGRGNFPDRFSARQFPNYSSELNVNALLLGDSALYLCASSPRSPPGGVEQFFGPGTRLTVL.

This clonotype was counted many times. The chain uses TRBV2 and TRBJ2-6; D gene ambiguous. Germline loops: CDR1 SNHLY, CDR2 FYNNEI. This CDR3 comprises 14 residues. V lost 3 bases and J lost 2, with 5 bases in between. CDR3 amino acids: CASSDETGANVLTF. In DNA, the CDR3 is TGTGCCAGCAGTGACGAGACTGGGGCCAACGTCCTGACTTTC.

This chain connects TRBV12-3 or TRBV12-4 to TRBJ2-7; D unclear. This CDR3 has 12 residues. V shed 3 bases and J shed 4 bases, with 7 bases lying between them. CDR3 DNA: TGTGCCAGCAGTTTTGAGGTTTACGAGCAGTACTTC. Residues: CASSFEVYEQYF.